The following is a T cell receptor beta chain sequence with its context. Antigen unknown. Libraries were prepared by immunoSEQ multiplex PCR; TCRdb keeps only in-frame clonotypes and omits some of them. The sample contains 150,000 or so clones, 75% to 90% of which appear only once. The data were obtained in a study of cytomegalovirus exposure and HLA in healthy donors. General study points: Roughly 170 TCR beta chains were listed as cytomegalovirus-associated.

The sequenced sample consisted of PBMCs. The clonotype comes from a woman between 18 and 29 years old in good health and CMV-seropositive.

In DNA, the CDR3 is TGTGCCAGCAGCCCCCACGGGGATAGCAATCAGCCCCAGCATTTT. Translated: CASSPHGDSNQPQHF. The chain recombines TRBV5-5 with TRBJ1-5; D call uncertain. This CDR3 comprises 15 residues. Per germline, CDR1 SGHKS and CDR2 YYEKEE (reference sequence). V lost 4 bases, J lost 0 bases, and 11 bases lay in between.